Shown below are 9 T cell receptor beta chains from a single sample sequenced in a study of early stage breast cancer tumors. Profiling relied on immunoSEQ multiplex PCR, and the TCRdb table lists in-frame clones only, not all of them. The profile shows fewer than 80,000 clones, 65% to 85% of them singletons. The sequenced sample was blood. These receptor sequences come from a middle-aged person with breast cancer.

The CDR3 is CASSPWGEGTDNEQFF. As DNA, the CDR3 is TGTGCCAGTAGTCCTTGGGGGGAGGGGACCGACAATGAGCAGTTCTTC. J is TRBJ2-1 and V is TRBV19; TRBD2 aligns across 7 bases. Germline V lookup: CDR1 LNHDA, CDR2 SQIVND (reference sequence). V shed 5 bases, J shed 5 bases, and the junction held 12 bases outside the gene matches. There are 16 residues in the CDR3.

This clone has a handful of counts. V usage is TRBV7-6 and J usage is TRBJ2-3; D remains unclear. This CDR3 is built from 12 residues. Looked up from germline, CDR1 is SGHVS and CDR2 is FNYEAQ. The ends were cut back, 5 bases at V and 4 bases at J, with 7 bases in the middle. As DNA, the CDR3 is TGTGCCAGCAGCACCCAAGCAGATACGCAGTATTTT. Its translation: CASSTQADTQYF.

V is TRBV6-1 and J is TRBJ1-2; TRBD1 matches at 7 bases. Germline V lookup: CDR1 MNHNS, CDR2 SASEGT. The V segment lost 1 base and the J segment 5 bases; nucleotides outside the gene matches: 10. This CDR3 contains 16 residues. The CDR3 sequence is CASSEVLSLGQYGYTF. DNA of the CDR3: TGTGCCAGCAGTGAAGTCCTTTCGCTGGGACAGTATGGCTACACCTTC.

This chain joins TRBV11-3 and TRBJ2-2, with 9 bases aligning to TRBD2. From germline, CDR1 is SGHNT and CDR2 YENEEA. The J segment lost 7 bases and the V segment lost 4 bases, leaving 7 bases of the junction unmatched. This CDR3 has 15 residues. The CDR3 sequence: CASSSGTSRGGELFF. CDR3 DNA sequence: TGTGCCAGCAGCTCTGGGACTAGCCGGGGCGGGGAGCTGTTTTTT.

The V call is TRBV7-9, the J call TRBJ1-5; D not certain. Trimming stripped 5 bases from V and 7 bases from J, with 12 bases between. This CDR3 is 13 amino acids long. CDR1 is SEHNR, CDR2 FQNEAQ, per germline (reference sequence). CDR3 region: CASSPGYGQPQHF. The CDR3 DNA reads TGTGCCAGCAGCCCCGGATATGGGCAGCCCCAGCATTTT.

Only one count was recorded for this clone. The chain recombines TRBV27 with TRBJ2-6; D tentatively reads TRBD1 or TRBD2 (5 bases each). Germline values: CDR1 MNHEY, CDR2 SMNVEV (reference sequence). V was shortened by 2 bases and J by 0 bases, with 17 bases between the two germline ends. This CDR3 has 19 residues. CDR3 sequence: CASSLRPGTFRSGANVLTF. In DNA, the CDR3 is TGTGCCAGCAGTTTAAGACCCGGGACCTTTCGCTCTGGGGCCAACGTCCTGACTTTC.

V and J are TRBV7-3 and TRBJ1-5; no firm D call. Trimming removed 1 base at V and 7 bases at J, with 11 bases between. The CDR3 is 14 amino acids. CDR1 is SGHTA, CDR2 FQGTGA, per germline. CDR3 nucleotide sequence: TGTGCCAGCAGCTTAAGCAAATTGGGACAGCCCCAGCATTTT. Translation gives CASSLSKLGQPQHF.

The chain is built from TRBV9 and TRBJ2-7, with 7 bases matching TRBD2. The V and J ends lost 0 bases and 7 bases, in that order; junction bases with no gene match: 7. In germline, CDR1 is SGDLS, CDR2 YYNGEE. The CDR3 extends over 14 amino acids. Here the CDR3 DNA reads TGTGCCAGCAGCGTAGGCGGGAGTTTTCGGGAGCAGTACTTC. Amino acid sequence: CASSVGGSFREQYF. Full variable domain (remainder filled in from reference TRBV9 and TRBJ2-7): DSGVTQTPKHLITATGQRVTLRCSPRSGDLSVYWYQQSLDQGLQFLIQYYNGEERAKGNILERFSAQQFPDLHSELNLSSLELGDSALYFCASSVGGSFREQYFGPGTRLTVT.

This chain uses TRBV11-2 with TRBJ2-5; TRBD2 aligns across 16 bases. This CDR3 region has 19 residues. CDR1 and CDR2 (germline): SGHAT, FQNNGV. Trimming removed 6 bases from V and 4 bases from J; junction bases left unmatched: 14. CDR3 DNA: TGTGCCAGCAGTCTACACCTGGGACTAGCGGGAGGGGGGAGAGAGACCCAGTACTTC. It codes for CASSLHLGLAGGGRETQYF.